Shown below are 30 T cell receptor beta chains from a single sample sequenced in a study of monozygotic twins with inflammatory bowel disease. TCRdb processed the 5' RACE reads again and assigns one entry to each CDR3 protein, with no DNA. Recorded for this sample: about 210,000 distinct CDR3 sequences. Sequenced material: blood. Receptors were obtained from a human donor with ulcerative colitis or Crohn's disease, or a healthy co-twin of an affected twin (not recorded which).

The chain links TRBV5-1 to TRBJ1-1. This CDR3 region has 14 residues. In germline, CDR1 is SGHRS, CDR2 YFSETQ. The CDR3 here is CASSESVENTEAFF.

This chain connects TRBV20-1 to TRBJ1-2; absent DNA, TCRdb's TRBD1 call cannot be checked. Germline CDR1 and CDR2: DFQATT and SNEGSKA (reference sequence). The CDR3 consists of 12 residues. CDR3 loop: CSARAGDYGYTF.

The gene calls are TRBV5-6 and TRBJ1-1; TCRdb proposes TRBD1, but this gene call is untestable without DNA. Looked up from germline, CDR1 is SGHDT and CDR2 is YYEEEE. The CDR3 is 15 amino acids. The CDR3 loop is CASSPATGVYTEAFF. Complete variable domain (other parts from reference TRBV5-6 and TRBJ1-1): DAGVTQSPTHLIKTRGQQVTLRCSPKSGHDTVSWYQQALGQGPQFIFQYYEEEERQRGNFPDRFSGHQFPNYSSELNVNALLLGDSALYLCASSPATGVYTEAFFGQGTRLTVV.

This chain links TRBV27 with TRBJ2-6; the TCRdb D gene call, TRBD1, has no DNA to confirm it. Per the germline V gene, CDR1 is MNHEY and CDR2 is SMNVEV (reference sequence). This CDR3 spans 18 amino acids. This CDR3 is CASRPGQVLYAGANVLTF.

This rearrangement joins TRBV5-1 to TRBJ2-6; with no DNA, the TCRdb D assignment of TRBD1 cannot be verified. The CDR3 extends over 16 amino acids. From germline, CDR1 is SGHRS and CDR2 YFSETQ. The CDR3 loop is CASSFGGGGGANVLTF.

CDR3 amino acids: CASSTQTAVNYEQYF. The rearrangement joins TRBV6-1 to TRBJ2-7; the D gene TCRdb calls, TRBD1, cannot be checked with no DNA. Germline assignment: CDR1 MNHNS and CDR2 SASEGT. This CDR3 region has 15 residues.

V usage is TRBV2 and J usage is TRBJ2-3; TCRdb's assignment of TRBD1 cannot be checked, as there is no DNA. The CDR3 is made up of 15 amino acids. Germline-derived CDR1 and CDR2 are SNHLY and FYNNEI. The CDR3 loop reads CASQRGARRTDTQYF.

The V call is TRBV18, the J call TRBJ2-3; the TCRdb call, TRBD1, lacks DNA for checking. This CDR3 contains 16 residues. Germline CDR1 reads KGHSH; CDR2 reads LQKENI. CDR3 loop: CASSPRRDTLTDTQYF.

V gene TRBV4-2 combines with J gene TRBJ2-6. The germline V gene has CDR1 LGHNA and CDR2 YNFKEQ. The CDR3 is made up of 18 amino acids. CDR3 protein: CASSPKLTIYSGANVLTF.

The rearrangement joins TRBV5-1 to TRBJ2-2; TCRdb returns TRBD1, unconfirmable since there is no DNA. In germline, CDR1 is SGHRS, CDR2 YFSETQ. CDR3 length equals 17 residues. The CDR3 region is CASSSLLGGRVTGELFF.

The J gene is TRBJ2-7, the V gene TRBV10-2. Germline V gives CDR1 WSHSY, CDR2 SAAADI. The CDR3 runs 15 residues. CDR3 loop: CASSDTESHHYEQYF.

The chain is built from TRBV18 and TRBJ2-1. Germline V gene sequence: CDR1 KGHSH, CDR2 LQKENI. The CDR3 is made up of 15 amino acids. CDR3 loop: CASSLNRDYYNEQFF.

The chain combines TRBV11-2 with TRBJ2-3; the TCRdb call, TRBD1, lacks DNA for checking. This CDR3 has 15 residues. Germline loops: CDR1 SGHAT, CDR2 FQNNGV. The CDR3 sequence: CASSLMGGLTDTQYF.

The CDR3 sequence is CASSWGTGFTNYGYTF. The chain links TRBV5-1 to TRBJ1-2; TCRdb's assignment of TRBD1 cannot be checked, as there is no DNA. The CDR3 extends over 16 amino acids. Germline loops: CDR1 SGHRS, CDR2 YFSETQ.

V usage is TRBV3-1 and J usage is TRBJ1-4. CDR3 length: 12 amino acids. Germline CDR1 LGHDT, CDR2 YNNKEL (reference sequence). This CDR3 reads CASSSTNEKLFF.

The rearrangement links TRBV29-1 to TRBJ2-1; the TRBD1 assignment by TCRdb is unverifiable without DNA. The CDR3 runs 13 residues. Germline values: CDR1 SQVTM, CDR2 ANQGSEA. This chain's CDR3 is CSVGGTPRGEQFF.

This chain joins TRBV5-1 and TRBJ1-4; TCRdb reports TRBD1, a call that lacks DNA to check it against. CDR1 SGHRS and CDR2 YFSETQ come from the germline V gene. The CDR3 has 14 amino acids. CDR3: CASSFGRGNEKLFF.

This rearrangement joins TRBV7-9 to TRBJ1-4; the TCRdb call, TRBD1, lacks DNA for checking. CDR3 length: 14 residues. Per germline, CDR1 SEHNR and CDR2 FQNEAQ (reference sequence). CDR3 sequence reads: CASSQGATNEKLFF.

The chain links TRBV3-1 to TRBJ1-1. Germline V gene lookup returns CDR1 LGHDT and CDR2 YNNKEL (reference sequence). The CDR3 covers 17 residues. CDR3 residues: CASSQRAGRGMNTEAFF.

This chain connects TRBV29-1 to TRBJ2-2; TCRdb proposes TRBD2, but this gene call is untestable without DNA. This CDR3 has 13 amino acids. Germline CDR1 is SQVTM and CDR2 is ANQGSEA. The CDR3: CSVRPRLTGELFF.

CDR3 in amino acids: CATSRDKITGTQYF. The chain recombines TRBV15 with TRBJ2-3. Germline V CDR1 and CDR2: LNHNV, YYDKDF (reference sequence). The CDR3 runs to 14 residues.

V usage is TRBV2 and J usage is TRBJ1-5; the D call of TRBD1 rests on TCRdb alone, since no DNA is present to check it. This CDR3 is built from 14 residues. The germline V gene encodes CDR1 SNHLY and CDR2 FYNNEI. The CDR3 loop is CASRTTGGGQPQHF.

The V call is TRBV11-3, the J call TRBJ2-1; without DNA, the TCRdb call of TRBD1 cannot be checked. The length of the CDR3 is 15 residues. CDR1 and CDR2 (germline): SGHNT, YENEEA. This CDR3 is CASSPLRGGYNEQFF.

V gene TRBV6-5 combines with J gene TRBJ1-2; with no DNA, the TCRdb D assignment of TRBD1 cannot be verified. Germline V gives CDR1 MNHEY, CDR2 SVGAGI. This CDR3 has 13 amino acids. The CDR3: CATQLPGGDGYTF.

The rearrangement links TRBV5-1 to TRBJ2-5; TCRdb indicates TRBD2, and absent DNA this call remains unverified. Germline assignment: CDR1 SGHRS and CDR2 YFSETQ. The CDR3 totals 15 residues. This CDR3 reads CASHYGGSGEETQYF.

V is TRBV28 and J is TRBJ2-7; TCRdb's D gene call, TRBD1, goes unchecked for lack of DNA. The CDR3 runs 17 residues. Germline values: CDR1 MDHEN, CDR2 SYDVKM. CDR3: CASSFDQTGKRSYEQYF.

The J gene is TRBJ1-1, the V gene TRBV20-1; the TCRdb call, TRBD1, lacks DNA for checking. CDR3 length equals 16 residues. Per the germline V gene, CDR1 is DFQATT and CDR2 is SNEGSKA (reference sequence). The CDR3 is CSARVPGPLGDTEAFF.

The chain combines TRBV5-6 with TRBJ1-5; TCRdb outputs TRBD1, but without DNA this stays unchecked. The germline CDR1 and CDR2 sequences are SGHDT and YYEEEE. The CDR3 length is 13 residues. The CDR3 here is CASSLGPLGPQHF.

CDR3 amino acids: CSAGGLGTAYEQYF. The chain joins TRBV20-1 to TRBJ2-7; the D call of TRBD1 rests on TCRdb alone, since no DNA is present to check it. Per the germline V gene, CDR1 is DFQATT and CDR2 is SNEGSKA (reference sequence). CDR3 length equals 14 residues.

The J gene is TRBJ2-5, the V gene TRBV5-1. The CDR3 length is 14 residues. The germline V gene has CDR1 SGHRS and CDR2 YFSETQ. CDR3 sequence: CASSLASVAETQYF.